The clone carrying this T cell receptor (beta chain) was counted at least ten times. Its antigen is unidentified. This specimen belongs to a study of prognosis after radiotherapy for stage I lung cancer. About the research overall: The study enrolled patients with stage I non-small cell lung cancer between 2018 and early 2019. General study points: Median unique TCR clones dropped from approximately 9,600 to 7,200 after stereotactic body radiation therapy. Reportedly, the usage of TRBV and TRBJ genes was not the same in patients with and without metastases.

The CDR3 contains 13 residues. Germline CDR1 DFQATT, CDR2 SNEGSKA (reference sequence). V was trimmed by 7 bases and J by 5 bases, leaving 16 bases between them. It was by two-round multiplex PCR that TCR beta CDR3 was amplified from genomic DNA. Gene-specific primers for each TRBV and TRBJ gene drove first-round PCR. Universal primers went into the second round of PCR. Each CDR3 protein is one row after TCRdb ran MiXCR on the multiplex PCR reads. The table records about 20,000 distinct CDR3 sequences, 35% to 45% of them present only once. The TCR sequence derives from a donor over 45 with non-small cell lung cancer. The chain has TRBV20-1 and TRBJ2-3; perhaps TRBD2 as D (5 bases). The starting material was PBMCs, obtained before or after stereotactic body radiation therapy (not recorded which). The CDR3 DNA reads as TGCAGTGTCCTTGGTGTAGCGATAGATACGCAGTATTTT. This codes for CSVLGVAIDTQYF.